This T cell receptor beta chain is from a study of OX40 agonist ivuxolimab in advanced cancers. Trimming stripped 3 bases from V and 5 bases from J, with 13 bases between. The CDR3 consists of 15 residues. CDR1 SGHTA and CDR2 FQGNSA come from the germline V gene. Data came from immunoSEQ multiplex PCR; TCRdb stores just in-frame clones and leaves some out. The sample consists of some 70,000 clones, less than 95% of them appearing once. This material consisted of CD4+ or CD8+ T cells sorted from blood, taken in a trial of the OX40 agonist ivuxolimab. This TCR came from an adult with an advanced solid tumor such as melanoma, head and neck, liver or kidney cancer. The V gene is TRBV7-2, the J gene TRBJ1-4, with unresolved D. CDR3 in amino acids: CASSFTNNPNEKLFF. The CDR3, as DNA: TGTGCCAGCAGCTTTACTAATAACCCGAATGAAAAACTGTTTTTT. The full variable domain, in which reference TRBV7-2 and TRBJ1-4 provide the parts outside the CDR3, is GAGVSQSPSNKVTEKGKDVELRCDPISGHTALYWYRQSLGQGLEFLIYFQGNSAPDKSGLPSDRFSAERTGGSVSTLTIQRTQQEDSAVYLCASSFTNNPNEKLFFGSGTQLSVL.